These 32 T cell receptor beta chains share one sample of origin, sequenced in a study of CD4+ T cells in melanoma. Some clones are missing from TCRdb's copy, which holds only in-frame ones; the method was immunoSEQ multiplex PCR. The sample consists of about 8,800 clones, less than 75% of them appearing once. Source material: cells from a culture (not recorded whether cultured in vitro). Receptors originate from a human donor with melanoma.

The V gene is TRBV7-3, the J gene TRBJ2-5; 7 nucleotides align to TRBD1. The CDR3 loop spans 15 amino acids. V dropped 5 bases and J dropped 5; count of bases not matched to a gene: 11. CDR1 and CDR2 (germline): SGHTA, FQGTGA. The CDR3 is CASSPLGQGDETQYF. CDR3 nucleotides: TGTGCCAGCAGCCCGTTAGGCCAGGGGGACGAGACCCAGTACTTC. Looking up the rest from reference TRBV7-3 and TRBJ2-5 gives the full variable domain: GAGVSQTPSNKVTEKGKYVELRCDPISGHTALYWYRQSLGQGPEFLIYFQGTGAADDSGLPNDRFFAVRPEGSVSTLKIQRTERGDSAVYLCASSPLGQGDETQYFGPGTRLLVL.

This clone qualifies as medium-sized. The V call is TRBV19, the J call TRBJ1-3; D gene ambiguous. Germline V gene sequence: CDR1 LNHDA, CDR2 SQIVND (reference sequence). V gave up 2 bases and J gave up 0 bases, with 14 bases separating them. This CDR3 is 17 amino acids long. The CDR3 sequence is CASSILGASSSGNTIYF. CDR3 nucleotides: TGTGCCAGTAGTATACTCGGCGCTTCTAGCTCTGGAAACACCATATATTTT.

The chain has TRBV27 and TRBJ2-1; tentative D call: TRBD1 (5 bases). The CDR3 has 17 residues. Germline CDR1 and CDR2: MNHEY and SMNVEV (reference sequence). V was trimmed by 0 bases and J by 4 bases, leaving 16 bases between them. This CDR3 reads CASSLSVGGAKYNEQFF. The CDR3 nucleotides are TGTGCCAGCAGTTTATCGGTAGGTGGGGCGAAATACAATGAGCAGTTCTTC.

This clone showed up just a few times. The chain uses TRBV11-2 and TRBJ2-2; no clear D gene. The CDR3 has 15 amino acids. CDR1 SGHAT and CDR2 FQNNGV come from the germline V gene. V was pared by 5 bases and J by 2 bases, with 12 bases between. CDR3 residues: CASSPDRYNTGELFF. The CDR3 DNA sequence: TGTGCCAGCAGCCCGGACCGTTATAACACCGGGGAGCTGTTTTTT.

The chain combines TRBV3-1 (or the pseudogene TRBV3-2) with TRBJ2-5; 9 bases are a match to TRBD2. The junction had 12 bases not matched to a gene; V was cut back by 4 bases and J by 3 bases. The CDR3 has 17 residues. Germline CDR1 and CDR2: LGHDT and YNNKEL (reference sequence). The CDR3 DNA reads as TGTGCCAGCAGCCGGATGTTAAGCGGGGGGAAAGAAGAGACCCAGTACTTC. This translates into CASSRMLSGGKEETQYF.

This sequence joins TRBV6-4 and TRBJ1-1; D ambiguous. Germline lookup yields CDR1 MRHNA and CDR2 SNTAGT. The CDR3 contains 15 residues. V lost 1 base, J lost 1 base, and 10 bases lay in between. CDR3 sequence: CASSDLWMENTEAFF. The CDR3 nucleotides read TGTGCCAGCAGTGACTTATGGATGGAGAACACTGAAGCTTTCTTT.

V is TRBV14 and J is TRBJ1-1; tentatively, D is TRBD1 (5 bases). The germline V gene has CDR1 SGHDN and CDR2 FVKESK. Trimming shortened V by 6 bases and J by 8 bases, and 16 bases separated the two germline ends. There are 13 residues in the CDR3. CDR3 DNA sequence: TGTGCCAGCAGACCGGGACCGCTTGGGGAAGCTTTCTTT. It specifies CASRPGPLGEAFF.

This clone was observed a single time. The chain joins TRBV4-1 to TRBJ2-3; D is undetermined. Germline V gene data show CDR1 as MGHRA and CDR2 as YSYEKL. V was trimmed by 4 bases and J by 3 bases, leaving 17 bases between them. The CDR3 sequence is 16 residues long. The CDR3 bases are TGCGCCAGCAGCCTCACCTCGCGTAGGGTTACAGATACGCAGTATTTT. Encoded protein: CASSLTSRRVTDTQYF.

This clone was seen a few times. The chain uses TRBV3-1 (or the pseudogene TRBV3-2) and TRBJ2-1; D may be TRBD1 (6 bases). Germline V gene sequence: CDR1 LGHDT, CDR2 YNNKEL (reference sequence). The CDR3 consists of 15 residues. V dropped 1 base and J dropped 2 bases, with 9 bases sitting between them. The CDR3 loop is CASSQGTAAYNEQFF. CDR3 in DNA: TGTGCCAGCAGCCAAGGGACAGCCGCCTACAATGAGCAGTTCTTC.

This chain links TRBV5-5 with TRBJ2-1; TRBD1 might be the D (5 bases). Germline CDR1 and CDR2: SGHKS and YYEKEE (reference sequence). Trimming cost V 4 bases and J 8 bases, with 28 bases left between them. The CDR3 totals 18 residues. Written as DNA, the CDR3 is TGTGCCAGCAGCGGAACAATACAGGATTTTGTCGTTTTGGATGAGCAGTTCTTC. Translating it yields CASSGTIQDFVVLDEQFF.

This clone was picked up a small number of times. CDR3 loop: CASSSRWDSPLHF. The CDR3 nucleotides are TGTGCCAGCAGCTCTAGGTGGGATTCACCCCTCCACTTT. The chain recombines TRBV7-9 with TRBJ1-6, with D uncertain. CDR1 and CDR2 (germline): SEHNR, FQNEAQ (reference sequence). The V and J ends lost 4 bases and 8 bases respectively, with 9 bases between them. The CDR3 has 13 residues.

The genes are TRBV6-2 or TRBV6-3 and TRBJ2-7, with D possibly called TRBD1 or TRBD2 (5 bases each). CDR3 size: 13 residues. Trimming left V 2 bases short and J 5 bases short, with 10 bases between. Germline V lookup: CDR1 MNHEY, CDR2 SVGEGT. The CDR3 DNA sequence: TGTGCCAGCAGTTACGGGACCCTCGACGAGCAGTACTTC. This translates into CASSYGTLDEQYF.

This clone was recorded a few times. The chain recombines TRBV7-8 with TRBJ2-4, with D perhaps TRBD2 (5 bases). Trimming removed 4 bases at V and 6 bases at J, with 13 bases between. The CDR3 length is 14 residues. Germline CDR1 is SGHVS and CDR2 is FQNEAQ. The CDR3 spells CASSSGIEGNIQYF. DNA of the CDR3: TGTGCCAGCAGCTCTGGGATTGAGGGAAACATTCAGTACTTC.

The V and J genes are TRBV6-1 and TRBJ1-2; tentatively, D is TRBD1 (6 bases). The CDR3 length is 16 residues. V was trimmed by 2 bases and J by 8 bases, leaving 21 bases between them. Per germline, CDR1 MNHNS and CDR2 SASEGT. CDR3 in DNA: TGTGCCAGCAGTGAATCGCGGACAGCTCTCAGGGGCGGCTACACCTTC. Translated: CASSESRTALRGGYTF.

The gene calls are TRBV12-2 and TRBJ2-5; the D call in the table, TRBD2, was not verified against the DNA. TRBV12-2 is assigned pseudogene status. CDR3 length equals 14 residues. DNA of the CDR3: TGTGCAAGTCGCATAGGACTAATGGCGGGGACCCAGTACTTC. It codes for CASRIGLMAGTQYF.

The gene calls are TRBV7-3 and TRBJ2-5; D unresolved. V lost 0 bases and J lost 0, with 5 bases in between. Per germline, CDR1 SGHTA and CDR2 FQGTGA. This CDR3 spans 14 amino acids. CDR3 coding DNA: TGTGCCAGCAGCTTAACTCCAGACCAAGAGACCCAGTACTTC. Protein: CASSLTPDQETQYF.

This clone occurred a few times. The chain carries TRBV7-9 and TRBJ2-1, with TRBD1 identical over 7 bases. The CDR3 spans 12 residues. Germline values: CDR1 SEHNR, CDR2 FQNEAQ (reference sequence). Germline trimming cut 5 bases from V and 7 bases from J; bases unmatched to any gene: 2. In nucleotides, the CDR3 is TGTGCCAGCAGCCTACAGGGGAATGAGCAGTTCTTC. Protein: CASSLQGNEQFF.

This clone appeared a few times. The V gene is TRBV5-1, the J gene TRBJ2-5, with D unresolved. V dropped 0 bases and J dropped 3 bases, with 18 bases sitting between them. This CDR3 contains 17 residues. The germline V gene has CDR1 SGHRS and CDR2 YFSETQ. CDR3 protein: CASSLEIGRPGEETQYF. Here the CDR3 DNA reads TGCGCCAGCAGCTTGGAAATTGGCAGGCCGGGCGAAGAGACCCAGTACTTC.

The chain uses TRBV5-1 and TRBJ2-7; TRBD2 aligns across 12 bases. The germline gives CDR1 SGHRS, CDR2 YFSETQ. The CDR3 consists of 15 residues. J gave up 3 bases and V 2 bases, and 3 bases lay outside the gene matches. The CDR3 loop is CASSLTSGGNYEQYF. As DNA, the CDR3 is TGCGCCAGCAGCTTAACTAGCGGGGGGAACTACGAGCAGTACTTC.

For the CDR3, the DNA is TGTGCCAGCAGCTTGGGACTAGCAGCGATTATCAATGAGCAGTTCTTC. This translates into CASSLGLAAIINEQFF. This chain connects TRBV5-6 to TRBJ2-1; 7 bases agree with TRBD2. The V gene end was trimmed by 0 bases and the J gene end by 6 bases; junction bases not matched to a gene: 9. The germline gives CDR1 SGHDT, CDR2 YYEEEE. The CDR3 is 16 amino acids.

The chain employs TRBV21-1 and TRBJ2-5; the D segment call TRBD1 is taken from the table without a DNA check. TRBV21-1 has pseudogene status. CDR3 size: 14 residues. CDR3 residues: CASSRDIYQETQYF. The CDR3 DNA sequence: TGTGCCAGCAGCAGGGACATCTATCAAGAGACCCAGTACTTC.

By frequency in the sample, this clone is medium-sized. This chain connects TRBV9 to TRBJ1-2, with a tentative D call TRBD1 (6 bases). Germline CDR1 reads SGDLS; CDR2 reads YYNGEE. The CDR3 runs to 16 residues. V was shortened by 0 bases and J by 0 bases, with 12 bases between the two germline ends. This chain's CDR3 is CASSVASAGANYGYTF. The CDR3 bases are TGTGCCAGCAGCGTAGCTTCGGCAGGGGCTAACTATGGCTACACCTTC.

The table lists this clone with a count of one. The chain is built from TRBV5-5 and TRBJ1-1; 10 bases are a match to TRBD1. V was clipped by 5 bases and J by 5 bases; unmatched bases: 6. CDR1 and CDR2 from the germline V gene are SGHKS and YYEKEE (reference sequence). CDR3 length: 14 residues. The CDR3 loop is CASRYDRGRTEAFF. As DNA, the CDR3 is TGTGCCAGCAGATATGACAGGGGGCGAACTGAAGCTTTCTTT.

On this clone: Distinct nucleotide sequences in the sample also encode this CDR3. V usage is TRBV27 and J usage is TRBJ2-7, with 10 bases aligning to TRBD1. Trimming took 6 bases from V and 6 from J; bases not matched to a gene: 14. This CDR3 region has 16 residues. Germline V gene sequence: CDR1 MNHEY, CDR2 SMNVEV (reference sequence). This chain's CDR3 is CASRGRAGTGAFEQYF. CDR3 sequence (DNA): TGTGCCAGCAGAGGAAGGGCCGGGACAGGGGCTTTCGAGCAGTACTTC.

This chain joins TRBV11-2 and TRBJ2-1; 12 positions agree with TRBD2. CDR3 length: 18 amino acids. CDR1 SGHAT and CDR2 FQNNGV come from the germline V gene. J gave up 9 bases and V 1 base, and 13 bases lay outside the gene matches. The CDR3 DNA follows: TGTGCCAGCAGCTTAGGAGACGGGCTAGCGGGGGGGCGTAGTGAGCAGTTCTTC. Amino acids: CASSLGDGLAGGRSEQFF.

The chain joins TRBV6-5 to TRBJ2-7; unclear D gene. CDR3 length equals 15 residues. The V end lost 2 bases, the J end lost 2 bases, and 13 bases lay between the germline ends. Germline CDR1 MNHEY, CDR2 SVGAGI. In nucleotides, the CDR3 is TGTGCCAGCAGTTACAATGGTATTTCCACCTACGAGCAGTACTTC. It is translated as CASSYNGISTYEQYF.

The CDR3 DNA follows: TGTGCCAGCAGCCGCAGTCCAACGGGGGCCAACGTCCTGACTTTC. Its protein product is CASSRSPTGANVLTF. J is TRBJ2-6 and V is TRBV3-1 (or the pseudogene TRBV3-2); D is uncertain. CDR3 length: 15 amino acids. Germline V gives CDR1 LGHDT, CDR2 YNNKEL (reference sequence). V was clipped by 4 bases and J by 4 bases, with 11 bases between them.

The chain employs TRBV4-2 and TRBJ2-7, with D maybe TRBD2 (6 bases). Germline loops: CDR1 LGHNA, CDR2 YNFKEQ. V dropped 2 bases and J dropped 5 bases, with 16 bases sitting between them. The CDR3 covers 15 residues. The CDR3 here is CASSQLLSRGNEQYF. CDR3 in DNA: TGTGCCAGCAGCCAATTGCTGTCCCGGGGGAACGAGCAGTACTTC.

The rearrangement links TRBV5-1 to TRBJ1-2, with D uncertain. Germline-derived CDR1 and CDR2 are SGHRS and YFSETQ. The CDR3 consists of 15 residues. Trimming removed 2 bases at V and 0 bases at J, with 11 bases between. The CDR3 is CASSFSPDTNYGYTF. DNA for the CDR3: TGCGCCAGCAGCTTTAGCCCAGATACTAACTATGGCTACACCTTC.

This chain connects TRBV9 to TRBJ2-7, with 9 positions matching TRBD2. The V segment lost 3 bases and the J segment 2 bases; nucleotides outside the gene matches: 3. CDR1 SGDLS and CDR2 YYNGEE come from the germline V gene. The CDR3 runs 14 residues. CDR3 DNA sequence: TGTGCCAGCAGCGCGACTAGCGGCACCTACGAGCAGTACTTC. Translating it yields CASSATSGTYEQYF.

This clone is categorized as medium-sized. The chain has TRBV14 and TRBJ2-7; D gene ambiguous. Trimming took 5 bases from V and 2 from J, leaving 13 bases between them. The CDR3 totals 14 residues. CDR1 and CDR2 from the germline V gene are SGHDN and FVKESK. The CDR3 DNA reads as TGTGCCAGCAGCTATGGGAACCGCCCCTACGAGCAGTACTTC. This gives the protein CASSYGNRPYEQYF.

The J gene is TRBJ2-7, the V gene TRBV30; D possibly corresponds to TRBD1 (5 bases). The CDR3 covers 15 residues. Germline-derived CDR1 and CDR2 are GTSNPN and SVGIG (reference sequence). V was cut by 2 bases and J by 0 bases, with 14 bases left in between. The CDR3: CAWSFWTRSSYEQYF. The CDR3 region has the DNA TGTGCCTGGAGTTTCTGGACAAGAAGCTCCTACGAGCAGTACTTC.